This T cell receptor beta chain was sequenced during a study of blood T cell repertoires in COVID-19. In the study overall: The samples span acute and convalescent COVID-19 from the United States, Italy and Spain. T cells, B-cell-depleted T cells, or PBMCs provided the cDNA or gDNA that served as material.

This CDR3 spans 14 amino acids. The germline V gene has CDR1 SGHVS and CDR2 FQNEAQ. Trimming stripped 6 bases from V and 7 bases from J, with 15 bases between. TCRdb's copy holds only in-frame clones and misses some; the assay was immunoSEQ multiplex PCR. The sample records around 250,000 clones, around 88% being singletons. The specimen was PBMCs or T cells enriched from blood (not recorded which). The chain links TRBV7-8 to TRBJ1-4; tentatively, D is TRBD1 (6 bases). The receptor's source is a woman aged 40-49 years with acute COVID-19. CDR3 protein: CASRQPGTTEKLFF. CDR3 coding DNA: TGTGCCAGCAGACAGCCCGGGACAACTGAAAAACTGTTTTTT.